What follows are 29 T cell receptor beta chains derived from one specimen sequenced in a study of T cell responses to AZD1222 COVID-19 vaccine. Only in-frame clones appear in the TCRdb table, and some are missing; sequencing was by immunoSEQ multiplex PCR. The table lists 100,000 or so clones, about 89% of them singletons, with over 15% in the top ten. The specimen was peripheral blood, collected on day 0 of AZD1222 vaccination. These receptors were taken from an adult in good health.

The chain uses TRBV29-1 and TRBJ2-5; 7 positions agree with TRBD2. Unmatched junction bases numbered 0, after V lost 5 bases and J lost 3 bases. Germline-derived CDR1 and CDR2 are SQVTM and ANQGSEA. The CDR3 runs to 11 residues. The CDR3 reads CSVSGEETQYF. DNA for the CDR3: TGCAGCGTTAGCGGGGAAGAGACCCAGTACTTC.

The genes are TRBV4-1 and TRBJ2-7; 7 positions match TRBD2. Germline assignment: CDR1 MGHRA and CDR2 YSYEKL. Losses at the gene ends were 2 bases for V and 0 bases for J; bases not matched to a gene: 10. The CDR3 has 17 residues. CDR3 in DNA: TGCGCCAGCAGCCAAAACCCCGGGAGGCCTAGCTCCTACGAGCAGTACTTC. As protein: CASSQNPGRPSSYEQYF.

The J gene is TRBJ1-5, the V gene TRBV18, with 9 bases identical to TRBD1. V trimming: 3 bases; J trimming: 2 bases; junction bases outside the gene matches: 29. CDR3 length: 24 residues. Per germline, CDR1 KGHSH and CDR2 LQKENI. The CDR3 DNA follows: TGTGCCAGCTCACCGGGGACCGGCAACATTGTGGGGACAGGGAACTATTACGGCAATCAGCCCCAGCATTTT. Protein sequence: CASSPGTGNIVGTGNYYGNQPQHF.

This clone was observed a single time. The chain carries TRBV15 and TRBJ2-7; D unclear. This CDR3 spans 14 amino acids. Trimming removed 9 bases from V and 6 bases from J, with 21 bases in between. Germline V gene lookup returns CDR1 LNHNV and CDR2 YYDKDF (reference sequence). CDR3 in amino acids: CATKNLRAAGEQYF. The CDR3, as DNA: TGTGCCACAAAAAACCTCCGGGCCGCCGGCGAGCAGTACTTC.

The chain carries TRBV12-3 or TRBV12-4 and TRBJ1-1; D ambiguous. The germline V and J ends were trimmed by 6 bases and 4 bases, with 12 bases remaining between them. The CDR3 extends over 13 amino acids. For the CDR3, the DNA is TGTGCCAGCAGGGCCTTACGTCCCACTGAAGCTTTCTTT. Protein sequence: CASRALRPTEAFF.

The DNA for the CDR3 is TGTGCCAGCGGCCATGACAGGACTGCTAACTATGGCTACACCTTC. Translated, it gives CASGHDRTANYGYTF. The gene calls are TRBV27 and TRBJ1-2; tentative D call: TRBD1 (6 bases). CDR1 and CDR2 (germline): MNHEY, SMNVEV (reference sequence). The CDR3 consists of 15 residues. V lost 8 bases to trimming and J lost 0 bases, with 16 bases between them.

This sequence joins TRBV6-1 and TRBJ1-2; maybe TRBD1 (6 bases). Germline V gene data show CDR1 as MNHNS and CDR2 as SASEGT. The CDR3 runs to 15 residues. V lost 1 base to trimming and J lost 3 bases, with 12 bases between them. CDR3 residues: CASSEGGAMDYGYTF. The CDR3 DNA reads TGTGCCAGCAGTGAAGGGGGGGCTATGGACTATGGCTACACCTTC.

This clone was detected ten times or more. The gene calls are TRBV24-1 and TRBJ2-5; D remains ambiguous. Per the germline V gene, CDR1 is KGHDR and CDR2 is SFDVKD. The CDR3 has 13 amino acids. V was trimmed by 3 bases and J by 5 bases, leaving 9 bases between them. The CDR3: CATSDGPTETQYF. The CDR3 region has the DNA TGTGCCACCAGTGATGGCCCGACGGAGACCCAGTACTTC.

The J gene is TRBJ2-5, the V gene TRBV5-4, with 11 bases identical to TRBD2. The J segment lost 0 bases and the V segment lost 4 bases, leaving 5 bases of the junction unmatched. The CDR3 runs 16 residues. Germline assignment: CDR1 SGHNT and CDR2 YYREEE (reference sequence). The CDR3 DNA is TGTGCCAGCAGCCAGGGACTAGCGGCAGACCAAGAGACCCAGTACTTC. Translating it yields CASSQGLAADQETQYF.

The rearrangement links TRBV7-9 to TRBJ2-3; D remains unclear. With 3 bases removed from V and 5 bases from J, the gap between germline ends came to 6 bases. CDR3 length: 12 residues. Germline-derived CDR1 and CDR2 are SEHNR and FQNEAQ (reference sequence). CDR3 residues: CASSFHLDTQYF. For the CDR3, the DNA is TGTGCCAGCAGCTTTCATTTAGATACGCAGTATTTT.

The chain combines TRBV7-3 with TRBJ2-7, with 9 bases identical to TRBD1. The CDR3 runs to 13 residues. Per germline, CDR1 SGHTA and CDR2 FQGTGA. The J segment lost 6 bases and the V segment lost 6 bases, leaving 6 bases of the junction unmatched. CDR3 sequence (DNA): TGTGCCAGCAGTGGTACAGGGGGCGCCGAGCAGTACTTC. It translates to CASSGTGGAEQYF. The full variable domain, completed using reference TRBV7-3 and TRBJ2-7, is GAGVSQTPSNKVTEKGKYVELRCDPISGHTALYWYRQSLGQGPEFLIYFQGTGAADDSGLPNDRFFAVRPEGSVSTLKIQRTERGDSAVYLCASSGTGGAEQYFGPGTRLTVT.

This CDR3 is CASSVGISGNTIYF. CDR3 coding DNA: TGTGCCAGCAGCGTAGGGATCTCTGGAAACACCATATATTTT. The rearrangement uses TRBV9 and TRBJ1-3, with D unresolved. The germline V gene encodes CDR1 SGDLS and CDR2 YYNGEE. The CDR3 has 14 residues. The V end was cut by 0 bases, the J end by 0 bases, with 4 bases between.

This clone has more than one count but fewer than ten. The chain combines TRBV19 with TRBJ1-5; 7 bases are shared with TRBD1. The ends lost 6 bases at V and 2 bases at J; junction bases unmatched: 13. Per germline, CDR1 LNHDA and CDR2 SQIVND (reference sequence). The CDR3 extends over 17 amino acids. The DNA for the CDR3 is TGTGCCAGTAGCGTTACGCGAGGGGGCTGGGGCAATCAGCCCCAGCATTTT. It translates to CASSVTRGGWGNQPQHF. The full variable domain, with the rest looked up from reference TRBV19 and TRBJ1-5, is DGGITQSPKYLFRKEGQNVTLSCEQNLNHDAMYWYRQDPGQGLRLIYYSQIVNDFQKGDIAEGYSVSREKKESFPLTVTSAQKNPTAFYLCASSVTRGGWGNQPQHFGDGTRLSIL.

The chain couples TRBV10-3 to TRBJ2-1; TRBD2 matches at 9 bases. The CDR3 has 14 residues. CDR1 is ENHRY, CDR2 SYGVKD, per germline. The CDR3 spells CAAVGREGYNEQFF. DNA of the CDR3: TGTGCTGCAGTTGGGCGGGAGGGCTACAATGAGCAGTTCTTC.

In this sample, this clone turned up once. The chain couples TRBV12-5 to TRBJ1-1; D not certain. The CDR3 runs 13 residues. V lost 2 bases and J 3 bases, leaving 7 bases between the germline ends. Per the germline V gene, CDR1 is LGHNT and CDR2 is FRNRAP. The CDR3 sequence is CASGLYGDTEAFF. CDR3 sequence (DNA): TGTGCTAGTGGTTTGTATGGAGACACTGAAGCTTTCTTT. The variable domain in full, with the rest retrieved from reference TRBV12-5 and TRBJ1-1, is DARVTQTPRHKVTEMGQEVTMRCQPILGHNTVFWYRQTMMQGLELLAYFRNRAPLDDSGMPKDRFSAEMPDATLATLKIQPSEPRDSAVYFCASGLYGDTEAFFGQGTRLTVV.

This sequence joins TRBV28 and TRBJ1-2; possibly TRBD1 for D (5 bases). V was shortened by 9 bases and J by 4 bases, with 15 bases between the two germline ends. Germline loops: CDR1 MDHEN, CDR2 SYDVKM. The CDR3 has 13 amino acids. The CDR3 bases are TGTGCCAGTGGGAATACAGGTCCCTATGGCTACACCTTC. Translation: CASGNTGPYGYTF.

The V call is TRBV3-1 (or the pseudogene TRBV3-2), the J call TRBJ1-4, with D perhaps TRBD1 (5 bases). V dropped 5 bases and J dropped 3 bases, with 13 bases sitting between them. The CDR3 totals 15 residues. The germline V gene encodes CDR1 LGHDT and CDR2 YNNKEL (reference sequence). The CDR3 DNA is TGTGCCAGCAGCTTTCAGGGAGTACCTAATGAAAAACTGTTTTTT. As protein: CASSFQGVPNEKLFF.

This clone was detected only a few times. The chain carries TRBV5-4 and TRBJ1-2, with 10 bases fitting TRBD1. The junction had 10 bases not matched to a gene; V was cut back by 5 bases and J by 6 bases. This CDR3 region has 15 residues. Germline CDR1 and CDR2: SGHNT and YYREEE (reference sequence). CDR3 sequence (DNA): TGTGCCAGCAGGGGCCCGGGACAGGGGTCGGATGGCTACACCTTC. It yields the protein CASRGPGQGSDGYTF.

The chain links TRBV3-1 (or the pseudogene TRBV3-2) to TRBJ2-7; no clear D. The CDR3 runs to 15 residues. Trimming took off 0 bases at V and 0 bases at J, with 9 bases between the two ends. CDR1 and CDR2 (germline): LGHDT, YNNKEL (reference sequence). In nucleotides, the CDR3 is TGTGCCAGCAGCCAAGACTACAGCCTCTCCTACGAGCAGTACTTC. This translates into CASSQDYSLSYEQYF.

This clone was seen many times. The chain combines TRBV11-3 with TRBJ1-1, with 9 nucleotides matching TRBD1. There are 17 residues in the CDR3. V lost 1 base, J lost 1 base, and 7 bases stayed unmatched. From germline, CDR1 is SGHNT and CDR2 YENEEA. DNA for the CDR3: TGTGCCAGCAGCTTAGGGCGGACAGGGGCGGGGAACACTGAAGCTTTCTTT. It is translated as CASSLGRTGAGNTEAFF.

This chain's CDR3 is CASRTSGFPYNEQFF. In DNA, the CDR3 is TGTGCCAGCAGGACTAGCGGGTTTCCCTACAATGAGCAGTTCTTC. The chain employs TRBV28 and TRBJ2-1, with 10 positions matching TRBD2. The CDR3 consists of 15 residues. V dropped 6 bases and J dropped 2; count of bases not matched to a gene: 4. Germline lookup yields CDR1 MDHEN and CDR2 SYDVKM.

This clone was seen more than once but under ten times. The chain couples TRBV7-9 to TRBJ2-5; 7 nucleotides agree with TRBD2. Losses at the gene ends were 1 base for V and 5 bases for J; bases not matched to a gene: 10. The CDR3 loop spans 16 amino acids. CDR1 is SEHNR and CDR2 is FQNEAQ in the germline V gene (reference sequence). As DNA, the CDR3 is TGTGCCAGCAGCTTAGTAGTTGGGACTATGGGGGAGACCCAGTACTTC. This translates into CASSLVVGTMGETQYF.

The rearrangement links TRBV28 to TRBJ2-3, with 9 positions matching TRBD1. CDR1 and CDR2 (germline): MDHEN, SYDVKM. This CDR3 comprises 12 residues. V gave up 7 bases and J gave up 11 bases; unmatched junction bases: 7. The CDR3, as DNA: TGTGCCAGCATCGGACAGGGGTCCCAGCAGTATTTT. Amino acids: CASIGQGSQQYF.

The chain joins TRBV9 to TRBJ2-7; D is perhaps TRBD1 (8 bases). V was pared by 4 bases and J by 4 bases, with 18 bases between. There are 15 residues in the CDR3. Germline CDR1 SGDLS, CDR2 YYNGEE. The DNA for the CDR3 is TGTGCCAGCAGCCCGGGGAGGGACAGGAATTACGAGCAGTACTTC. This encodes CASSPGRDRNYEQYF.

The chain is built from TRBV7-8 and TRBJ2-2; D tentatively reads TRBD1 or TRBD2 (5 bases each). The CDR3 has 15 residues. Germline values: CDR1 SGHVS, CDR2 FQNEAQ. Between the trimmed V and J ends, which lost 3 bases and 6 bases, there was a span of 14 bases. The CDR3 DNA is TGTGCCAGCAGCTTTAACACGAGGGGTTCCGGGGAGCTGTTTTTT. The encoded protein is CASSFNTRGSGELFF.

The chain links TRBV11-2 to TRBJ1-1, with D hard to call. The V end lost 3 bases, the J end lost 6 bases, and 11 bases lay between the germline ends. Germline V gives CDR1 SGHAT, CDR2 FQNNGV. This CDR3 has 13 amino acids. The CDR3 protein is CASSFGRLSEAFF. In DNA form, the CDR3 reads TGTGCCAGCAGCTTCGGCCGGCTCTCTGAAGCTTTCTTT.

Comment on this clone: At one of its ends the junction is not consistent with the germline gene, which may arise from a read error. The chain links TRBV27 to TRBJ1-5; D gene unclear. Germline CDR1 is MNHEY and CDR2 is SMNVEV (reference sequence). The CDR3 has 14 residues. CDR3 bases: TGTGCCAGCAGTAGCGGGTGGAGCAAACAGCCCCAGCATTTT. It encodes CASSSGWSKQPQHF.

The chain uses TRBV6-2 or TRBV6-3 and TRBJ2-3; D may be TRBD1 (7 bases). Germline V gene lookup returns CDR1 MNHEY and CDR2 SVGEGT. The ends were cut back, 4 bases at V and 1 base at J, with 18 bases in the middle. The CDR3 length is 17 residues. In DNA form, the CDR3 reads TGTGCCAGCAGTTTCACCTTAGGAGGGACAGGCACAGATACGCAGTATTTT. Its translation: CASSFTLGGTGTDTQYF.

The CDR3 is CSVYISTGEGENGYTF. The CDR3 DNA reads TGCAGCGTTTATATAAGTACAGGGGAAGGTGAGAATGGCTACACCTTC. The V call is TRBV29-1, the J call TRBJ1-2; 7 bases agree with TRBD1. This CDR3 comprises 16 residues. Trimming removed 5 bases from V and 6 bases from J; junction bases left unmatched: 18. Looked up from germline, CDR1 is SQVTM and CDR2 is ANQGSEA.